This entry concerns a single T cell receptor (beta chain). The entry originates in a study of Ad26.COV2.S vaccination and SARS-CoV-2 variants. Profiling relied on immunoSEQ multiplex PCR, and the TCRdb table lists in-frame clones only, not all of them. This sample carries approximately 360,000 clones, 83% of them seen once, and the ten largest clones take 7.4%. The CDR3 is 12 residues long. Trimming removed 6 bases at V and 8 bases at J, with 11 bases between. Treatment defined: around 19 received Ad26.COV2.S at low or high dose, single or two shots; roughly five received placebo; per-sample allocation not given. Vaccine and placebo recipients were sampled on day 63 after the first injection. An adult aged 18-55 years in Boston served as the donor.

The sequencing used peripheral blood, collected in a trial of Ad26.COV2.S vaccine versus placebo. This clonotype was sampled from a person between 18 and 65 years old who received the Ad26.COV2.S COVID-19 vaccine or a placebo. The chain combines TRBV12-3 or TRBV12-4 with TRBJ2-4; D is undetermined. CDR3 in amino acids: CASSPQVDIQYF. CDR3 nucleotide sequence: TGTGCCAGCAGCCCGCAGGTGGACATTCAGTACTTC.